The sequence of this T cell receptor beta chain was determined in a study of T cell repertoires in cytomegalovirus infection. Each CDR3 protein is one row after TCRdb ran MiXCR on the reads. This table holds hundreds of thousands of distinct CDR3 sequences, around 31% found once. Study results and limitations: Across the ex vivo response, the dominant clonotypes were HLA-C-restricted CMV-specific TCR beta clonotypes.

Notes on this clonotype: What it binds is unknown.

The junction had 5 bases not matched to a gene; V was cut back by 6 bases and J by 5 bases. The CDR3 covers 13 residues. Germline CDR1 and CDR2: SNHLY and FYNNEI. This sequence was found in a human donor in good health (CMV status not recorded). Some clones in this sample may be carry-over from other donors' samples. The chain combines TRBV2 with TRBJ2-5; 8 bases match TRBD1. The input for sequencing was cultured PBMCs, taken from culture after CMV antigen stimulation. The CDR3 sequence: CASRETGVETQYF. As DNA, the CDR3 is TGTGCCAGCAGGGAGACAGGGGTGGAGACCCAGTACTTC.